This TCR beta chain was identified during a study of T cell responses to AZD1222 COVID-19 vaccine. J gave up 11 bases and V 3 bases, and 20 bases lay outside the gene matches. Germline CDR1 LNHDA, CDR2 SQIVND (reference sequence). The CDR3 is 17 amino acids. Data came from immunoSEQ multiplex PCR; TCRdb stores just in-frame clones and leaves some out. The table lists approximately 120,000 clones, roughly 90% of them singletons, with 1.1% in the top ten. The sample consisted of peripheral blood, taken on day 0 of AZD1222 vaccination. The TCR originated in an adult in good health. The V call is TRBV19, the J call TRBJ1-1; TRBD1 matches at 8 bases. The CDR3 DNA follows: TGTGCCAGTAGTATCGGCATAGGACAGGGATATTGGTCCGAGGCTTTCTTT. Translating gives CASSIGIGQGYWSEAFF.